This T cell receptor (beta chain) comes out of a study of T cells in Graves' hyperthyroidism and ophthalmopathy. Notes on the study in general: Most thyroid clonotypes that were expanded above 0.001 also turned up in blood. Researchers report that a 13 V-J model separated ophthalmopathy from stable hyperthyroidism.

Hyperthyroidism in the patients, aged 18 to 65, was newly diagnosed and under 2 months in duration. Amplification targeted TCR beta CDR3 regions from RNA transcripts. First-round RT-PCR with HTBI primers amplified the TCR CDR3 region. TCRdb reprocessed the multiplex PCR reads via MiXCR and lists one record per CDR3 protein. Of a few hundred thousand distinct CDR3 sequences in the sample, approximately 14% are singletons; the top ten hold roughly 25%. This clonotype was picked up many times. Its matching antigen is unknown. This CDR3 is 15 amino acids long. The ends were cut back, 7 bases at V and 0 bases at J, with 14 bases in the middle.

The chain employs TRBV12-3 or TRBV12-4 and TRBJ2-3, with D unclear. The sequence was obtained from a woman between 18 and 30 years old with Graves' hyperthyroidism that later progressed to Graves' ophthalmopathy. Sequencing input: blood. The CDR3 protein is CASTGNQESTDTQYF. As DNA, the CDR3 is TGTGCCAGCACCGGAAATCAGGAGAGCACAGATACGCAGTATTTT.